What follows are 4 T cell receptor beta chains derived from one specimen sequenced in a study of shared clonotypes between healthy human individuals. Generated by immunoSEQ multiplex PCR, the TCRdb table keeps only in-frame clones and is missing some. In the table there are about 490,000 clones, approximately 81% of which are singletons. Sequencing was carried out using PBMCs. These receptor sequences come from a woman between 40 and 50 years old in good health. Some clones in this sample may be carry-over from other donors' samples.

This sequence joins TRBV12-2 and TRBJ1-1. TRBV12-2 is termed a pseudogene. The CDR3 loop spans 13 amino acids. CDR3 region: CASRLRVVTEAFF. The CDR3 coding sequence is TGTGCAAGTCGCTTACGGGTTGTCACTGAAGCTTTCTTT.

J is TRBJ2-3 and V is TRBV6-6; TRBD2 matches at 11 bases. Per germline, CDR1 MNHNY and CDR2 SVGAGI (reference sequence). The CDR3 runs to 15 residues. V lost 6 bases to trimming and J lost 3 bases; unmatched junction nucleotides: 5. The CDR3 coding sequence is TGTGCCAGCAGCCGAAGGACTAGCGGGACAGATACGCAGTATTTT. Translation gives CASSRRTSGTDTQYF.

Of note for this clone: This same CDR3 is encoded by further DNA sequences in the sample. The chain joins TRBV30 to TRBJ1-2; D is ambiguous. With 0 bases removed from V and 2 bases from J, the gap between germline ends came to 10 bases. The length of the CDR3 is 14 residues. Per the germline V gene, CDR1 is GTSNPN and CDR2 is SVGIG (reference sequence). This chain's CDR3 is CAWSVLGRNYGYTF. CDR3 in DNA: TGTGCCTGGAGTGTACTTGGTCGGAACTATGGCTACACCTTC.

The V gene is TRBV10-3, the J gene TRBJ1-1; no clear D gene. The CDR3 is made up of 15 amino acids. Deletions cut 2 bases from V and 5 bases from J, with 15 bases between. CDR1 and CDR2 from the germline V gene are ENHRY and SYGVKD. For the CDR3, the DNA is TGTGCCATCAGTGAGCGGGGTCTAAGTAAGACTGAAGCTTTCTTT. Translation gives CAISERGLSKTEAFF.